This T cell receptor beta chain was obtained from a study of regulatory T cells in long-lasting Graves disease. At the level of the study: Duration of antithyroid drug therapy among newly diagnosed Graves' patients was under 3 months. Overall study findings and caveats: Researchers reported studying only peripheral blood, not thyroid tissue. Newly diagnosed patients had higher TCR diversity than persistent Graves' patients did.

Time point denoted: newly diagnosed GD, antithyroid drugs for less than 3 months. The TCR library was made from RNA extracted from PBMCs. Tubes containing EDTA received about 10 milliliters of drawn peripheral blood. This clonotype was counted at least ten times. The antigen is not known. CDR3-region Arm-PCR and iRepertoire HTBI primers produced the TCR beta libraries. TCRdb re-called the multiplex PCR reads with MiXCR, one entry per CDR3 protein. The repertoire includes hundreds of thousands of distinct CDR3 sequences, around 16% of them detected once, and approximately 8% sits in the top ten. The CDR3 totals 15 residues. The germline V and J ends were trimmed by 6 bases and 0 bases, with 11 bases remaining between them. This same sample was also part of a study on T cells in Graves' hyperthyroidism and ophthalmopathy.

This specimen was peripheral blood mononuclear cells (PBMCs), taken at new diagnosis, from a patient treated with antithyroid drugs. The genes are TRBV12-3 or TRBV12-4 and TRBJ1-4; tentatively, D is TRBD1 (5 bases). This sequence was found in a woman aged 40 to 55 with Graves disease. The CDR3 bases are TGTGCCAGCAGGCGGGGGGTTGCAACTAATGAAAAACTGTTTTTT. It specifies CASRRGVATNEKLFF.